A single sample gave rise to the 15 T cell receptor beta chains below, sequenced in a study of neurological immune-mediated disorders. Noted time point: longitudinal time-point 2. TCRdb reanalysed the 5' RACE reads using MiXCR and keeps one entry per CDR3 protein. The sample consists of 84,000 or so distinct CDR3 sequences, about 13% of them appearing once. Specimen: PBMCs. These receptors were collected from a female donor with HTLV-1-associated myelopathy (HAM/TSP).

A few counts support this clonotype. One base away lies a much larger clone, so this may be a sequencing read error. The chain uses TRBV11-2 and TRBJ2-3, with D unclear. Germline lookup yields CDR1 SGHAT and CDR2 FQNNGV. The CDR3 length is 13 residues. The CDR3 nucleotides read TGTGCCAACAGCCCGCCGTTCACAGATACGCAGTATTTT. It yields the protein CANSPPFTDTQYF.

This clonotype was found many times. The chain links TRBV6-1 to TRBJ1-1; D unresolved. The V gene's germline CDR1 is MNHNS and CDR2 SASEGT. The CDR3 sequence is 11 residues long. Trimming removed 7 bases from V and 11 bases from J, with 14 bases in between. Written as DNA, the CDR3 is TGTGCCAGCACCGACGGACTGGAGGCTTTCTTT. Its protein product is CASTDGLEAFF.

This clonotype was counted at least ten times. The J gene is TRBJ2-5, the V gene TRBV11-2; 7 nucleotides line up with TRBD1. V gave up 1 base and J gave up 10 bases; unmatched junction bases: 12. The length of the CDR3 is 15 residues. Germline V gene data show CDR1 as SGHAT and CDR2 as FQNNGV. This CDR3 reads CASSLGWGQLQDQYF. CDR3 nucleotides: TGTGCCAGCAGCTTAGGGTGGGGACAGTTACAAGACCAGTACTTC.

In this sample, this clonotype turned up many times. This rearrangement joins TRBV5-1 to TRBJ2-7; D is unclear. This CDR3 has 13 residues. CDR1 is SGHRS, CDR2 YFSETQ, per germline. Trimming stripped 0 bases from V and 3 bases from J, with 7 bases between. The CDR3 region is CASSLANGYEQYF. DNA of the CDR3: TGCGCCAGCAGCTTGGCTAACGGCTACGAGCAGTACTTC.

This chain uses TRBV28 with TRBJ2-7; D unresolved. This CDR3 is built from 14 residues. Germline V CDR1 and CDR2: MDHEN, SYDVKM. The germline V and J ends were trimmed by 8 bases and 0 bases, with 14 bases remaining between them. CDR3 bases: TGTGCCAGCGTTGCGCAGGAGATCTCCTACGAGCAGTACTTC. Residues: CASVAQEISYEQYF.

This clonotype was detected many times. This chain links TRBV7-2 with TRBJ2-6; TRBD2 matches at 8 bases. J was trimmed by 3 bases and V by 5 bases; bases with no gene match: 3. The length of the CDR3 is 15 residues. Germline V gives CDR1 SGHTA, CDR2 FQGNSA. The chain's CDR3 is CASSRGGIGANVLTF. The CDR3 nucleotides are TGTGCCAGCAGCCGGGGGGGAATTGGGGCCAACGTCCTGACTTTC.

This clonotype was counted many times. The chain's CDR3 is CASSRGVTYEQYF. The CDR3, as DNA: TGTGCCAGCAGCAGGGGGGTAACCTACGAGCAGTACTTC. The gene calls are TRBV9 and TRBJ2-7; either TRBD1 or TRBD2 may fit D (6 bases each). Trimming took off 4 bases at V and 2 bases at J, with 10 bases between the two ends. Germline V lookup: CDR1 SGDLS, CDR2 YYNGEE. The CDR3 totals 13 residues.

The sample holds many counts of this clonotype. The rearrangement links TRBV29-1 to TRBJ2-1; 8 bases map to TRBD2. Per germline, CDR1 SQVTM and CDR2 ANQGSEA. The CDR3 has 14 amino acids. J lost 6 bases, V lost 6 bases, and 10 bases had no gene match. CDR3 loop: CSVDTRGGFNEQFF. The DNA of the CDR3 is TGCAGCGTAGACACCCGGGGGGGGTTCAATGAGCAGTTCTTC.

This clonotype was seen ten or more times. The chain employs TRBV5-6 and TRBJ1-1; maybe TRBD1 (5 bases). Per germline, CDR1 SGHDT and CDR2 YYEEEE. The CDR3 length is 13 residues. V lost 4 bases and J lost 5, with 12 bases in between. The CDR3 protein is CASSPRAKTEAFF. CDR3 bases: TGTGCCAGCAGCCCCAGGGCGAAGACTGAAGCTTTCTTT. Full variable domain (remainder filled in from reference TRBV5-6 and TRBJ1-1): DAGVTQSPTHLIKTRGQQVTLRCSPKSGHDTVSWYQQALGQGPQFIFQYYEEEERQRGNFPDRFSGHQFPNYSSELNVNALLLGDSALYLCASSPRAKTEAFFGQGTRLTVV.

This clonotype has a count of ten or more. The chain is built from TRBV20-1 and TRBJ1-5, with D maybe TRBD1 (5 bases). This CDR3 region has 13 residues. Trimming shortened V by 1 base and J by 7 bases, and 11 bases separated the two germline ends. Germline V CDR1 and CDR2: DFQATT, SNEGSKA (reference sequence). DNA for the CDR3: TGCAGTGCTAGAGGGCCGGGGGTCCAGCCCCAGCATTTT. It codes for CSARGPGVQPQHF.

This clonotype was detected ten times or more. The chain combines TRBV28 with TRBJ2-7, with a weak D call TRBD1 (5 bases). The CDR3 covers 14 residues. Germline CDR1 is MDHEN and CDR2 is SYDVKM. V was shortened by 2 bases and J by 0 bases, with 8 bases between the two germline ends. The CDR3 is CASSLRQSSYEQYF. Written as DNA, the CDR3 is TGTGCCAGCAGTTTAAGACAGAGCTCCTACGAGCAGTACTTC.

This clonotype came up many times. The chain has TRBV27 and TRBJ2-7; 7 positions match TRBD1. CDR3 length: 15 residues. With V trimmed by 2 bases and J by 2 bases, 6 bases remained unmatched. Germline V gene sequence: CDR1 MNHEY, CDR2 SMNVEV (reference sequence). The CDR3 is CASSLDRVSPYEQYF. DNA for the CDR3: TGTGCCAGCAGTTTAGACAGGGTGTCTCCCTACGAGCAGTACTTC.

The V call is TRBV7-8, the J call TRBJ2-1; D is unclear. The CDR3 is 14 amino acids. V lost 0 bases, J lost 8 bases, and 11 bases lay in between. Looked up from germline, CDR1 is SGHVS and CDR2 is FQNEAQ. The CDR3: CASSLAGATDEQFF. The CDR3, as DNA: TGTGCCAGCAGCTTAGCAGGCGCGACGGATGAGCAGTTCTTC.

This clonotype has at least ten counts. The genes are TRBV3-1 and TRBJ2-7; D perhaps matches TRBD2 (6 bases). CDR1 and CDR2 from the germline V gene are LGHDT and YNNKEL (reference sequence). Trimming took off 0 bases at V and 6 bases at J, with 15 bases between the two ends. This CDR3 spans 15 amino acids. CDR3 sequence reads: CASSQDSLRGREQYF. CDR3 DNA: TGTGCCAGCAGCCAAGATAGTTTGCGGGGCCGCGAGCAGTACTTC.

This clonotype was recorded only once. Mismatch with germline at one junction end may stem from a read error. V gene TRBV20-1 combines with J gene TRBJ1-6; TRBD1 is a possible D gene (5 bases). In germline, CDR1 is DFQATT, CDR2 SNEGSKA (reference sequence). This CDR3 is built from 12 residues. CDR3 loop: CSARQYNTPRHF. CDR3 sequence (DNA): TGCAGTGCGAGACAGTATAATACACCCCGCCACTTT.